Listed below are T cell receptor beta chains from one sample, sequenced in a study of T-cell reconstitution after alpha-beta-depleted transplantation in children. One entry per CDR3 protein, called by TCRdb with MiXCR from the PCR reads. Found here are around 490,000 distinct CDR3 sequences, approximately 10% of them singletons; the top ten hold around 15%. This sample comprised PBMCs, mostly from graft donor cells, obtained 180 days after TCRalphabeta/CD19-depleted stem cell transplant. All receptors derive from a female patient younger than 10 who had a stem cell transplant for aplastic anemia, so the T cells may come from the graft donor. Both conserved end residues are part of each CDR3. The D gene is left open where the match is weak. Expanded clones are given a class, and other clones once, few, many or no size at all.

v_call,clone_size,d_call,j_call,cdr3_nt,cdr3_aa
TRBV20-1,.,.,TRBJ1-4,TGCAGTGCTAGAGAAACTCCAACTAATGAAAAACTGTTTTTT,CSARETPTNEKLFF
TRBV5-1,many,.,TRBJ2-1,TGCGCCAGCAGACGGACTTCTAGTGAGCAGTTCTTC,CASRRTSSEQFF
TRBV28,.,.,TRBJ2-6,TGTGCCAGCAGTAGACAGGTCTACTCTGGGGCCAACGTCCTGACTTTC,CASSRQVYSGANVLTF
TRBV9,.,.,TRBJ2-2,TGTGCCAGCAGCGTAGACTTATTCAACACCGGGGAGCTGTTTTTT,CASSVDLFNTGELFF
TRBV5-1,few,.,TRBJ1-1,TGCGCCAGCAGCCGGGACATGAACACTGAAGCTTTCTTT,CASSRDMNTEAFF
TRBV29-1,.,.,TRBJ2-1,TGCAGCGTTGAAGTTCGGGGGAACTACAATGAGCAGTTCTTC,CSVEVRGNYNEQFF
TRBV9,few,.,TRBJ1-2,TGTGCCAGCAGCGTAGGCCCTCCGCCGAGGGAAGATGGCTACACCTTC,CASSVGPPPREDGYTF
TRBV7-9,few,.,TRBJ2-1,TGTGCCAGCAGCTTAGGCTTTAGCTCCTACAATGAGCAGTTCTTC,CASSLGFSSYNEQFF
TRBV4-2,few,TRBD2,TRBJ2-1,TGTGCCAGCAGCCAAGACCCGTTGCCGGGACTAGCGGGAGGGGGGCAGTTCTTC,CASSQDPLPGLAGGGQFF
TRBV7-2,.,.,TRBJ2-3,TGTGCCAGCAGCTCGTCAGGGATGAGCACAGATACGCAGTATTTT,CASSSSGMSTDTQYF
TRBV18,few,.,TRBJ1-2,TGTGCCAGCTCACCACTTCGACTGGGCTATGGCTACACCTTC,CASSPLRLGYGYTF
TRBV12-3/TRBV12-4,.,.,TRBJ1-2,TGTGCCAGCAGACTACGCGGAGAAAATGGCTACACCTTC,CASRLRGENGYTF
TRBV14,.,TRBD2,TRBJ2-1,TGTGCCAGCAGCCAAGTCTTCACTAGCGGATACTCCTACAATGAGCAGTTCTTC,CASSQVFTSGYSYNEQFF
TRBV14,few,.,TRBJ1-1,TGTGCCAGCAGCCAAGGTCGCGGAAGGACTGAAGCTTTCTTT,CASSQGRGRTEAFF
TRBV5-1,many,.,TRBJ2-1,TGCGCCAGCAGCTTGGGACAGGCTATCTACAATGAGCAGTTCTTC,CASSLGQAIYNEQFF
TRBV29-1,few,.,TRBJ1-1,TGCAGCGTCGCTAGCGCTGAAGCTTTCTTT,CSVASAEAFF
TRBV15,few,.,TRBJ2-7,TGTGCCACCAGCAGAGATCGACATCGGGACGAGCAGTACTTC,CATSRDRHRDEQYF
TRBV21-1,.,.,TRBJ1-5,TGTGCCAGCAGCAAACTAATAGGGGATTATAGCAATCAGCCCCAGCATTTT,CASSKLIGDYSNQPQHF
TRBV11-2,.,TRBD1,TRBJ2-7,TGTGCCAGCAGTCATACGACAGGGCTCGACGAGCAGTACTTC,CASSHTTGLDEQYF
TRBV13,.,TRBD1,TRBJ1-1,TGTGCCAGCAGCTCACAGGACAGGGGATTTGTAGCTTTCTTT,CASSSQDRGFVAFF
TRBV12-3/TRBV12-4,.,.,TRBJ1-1,TGTGCCAGCAGTTTAGTGCAGGGATTGACTGAAGCTTTCTTT,CASSLVQGLTEAFF
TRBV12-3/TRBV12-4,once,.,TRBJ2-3,TGTGCCAGCAGTTGGTCGGGACTCAAAATAGATACGCAGTATTTT,CASSWSGLKIDTQYF
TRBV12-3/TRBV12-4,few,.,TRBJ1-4,TGTGCCAGCAGCTTAACCTGGGCAGCTAATGAAAAACTGTTTTTT,CASSLTWAANEKLFF
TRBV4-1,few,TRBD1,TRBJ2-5,TGCGCCAGCAGCGGGTCAGGGGGTTCGGAGACCCAGTACTTC,CASSGSGGSETQYF
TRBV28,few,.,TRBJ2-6,TGTGCCAGCAGTCACGAGGGGGCTGGGGCCAACGTCCTGACTTTC,CASSHEGAGANVLTF
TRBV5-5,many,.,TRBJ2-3,TGTGCCAGCAGCTTGCGTTCGGTTCCTTTCACAGATACGCAGTATTTT,CASSLRSVPFTDTQYF
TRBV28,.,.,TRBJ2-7,TGTGCCAGCACCCGAATAAGGGGGTACGAGCAGTACTTC,CASTRIRGYEQYF
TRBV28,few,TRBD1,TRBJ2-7,TGTGCCAGCAGTTTACGCACAGGGGGCGGGCAGTACTTC,CASSLRTGGGQYF
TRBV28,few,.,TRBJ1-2,TGTGCCAGCAGTTTATTTAATAAAGGCTATGGCTACACCTTC,CASSLFNKGYGYTF
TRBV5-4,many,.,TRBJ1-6,TGTGCCAGCAGCCAACGACCTCGGGATTCACCCCTCCACTTT,CASSQRPRDSPLHF
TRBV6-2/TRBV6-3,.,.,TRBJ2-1,TGTGCCAGCAGTTACTCGGCCGCGTTTGGTGAGCAGTTCTTC,CASSYSAAFGEQFF
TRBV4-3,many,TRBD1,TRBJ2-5,TGCGCCAGCAGCCTCGCGGACAGGGGCAGAGAGACCCAGTACTTC,CASSLADRGRETQYF
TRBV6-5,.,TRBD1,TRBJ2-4,TGTGCCAGCATTAATCCCGGGACAGGGGTTAGAAACATTCAGTACTTC,CASINPGTGVRNIQYF